Below are 29 T cell receptor beta chains sequenced from a single sample in a study of blood T cell repertoires in COVID-19. Produced via immunoSEQ multiplex PCR; TCRdb's table is partial and in-frame only. The sample lists 350,000 to 550,000 clones, about 90% occurring once. The material sequenced was PBMCs or T cells enriched from blood (not recorded which). These TCRs come from a woman aged 18-29 years with acute COVID-19.

V usage is TRBV18 and J usage is TRBJ2-7; TRBD1 aligns across 9 bases. This CDR3 has 18 amino acids. With V trimmed by 2 bases and J by 7 bases, 18 bases remained unmatched. Germline V lookup: CDR1 KGHSH, CDR2 LQKENI. The CDR3 reads CASSPRGILHRGPGEQYF. The CDR3 DNA is TGTGCCAGCTCACCAAGGGGTATACTTCACAGGGGGCCGGGGGAGCAGTACTTC.

The chain has TRBV6-4 and TRBJ2-3, with TRBD2 matching over 11 bases. The CDR3 spans 18 residues. Germline-derived CDR1 and CDR2 are MRHNA and SNTAGT. J was trimmed by 4 bases and V by 0 bases; bases with no gene match: 9. The CDR3: CASSDSPSGRTEADTQYF. Written as DNA, the CDR3 is TGTGCCAGCAGTGACTCCCCTAGCGGGAGGACGGAGGCAGATACGCAGTATTTT.

In this sample, this clone turned up a few times. The rearrangement joins TRBV5-1 to TRBJ2-3, with TRBD2 identical over 7 bases. The CDR3 has 16 residues. Germline values: CDR1 SGHRS, CDR2 YFSETQ. The V and J ends lost 0 bases and 3 bases, in that order; junction bases with no gene match: 7. The CDR3 loop is CASSLEGGLMTDTQYF. In DNA, the CDR3 is TGCGCCAGCAGCTTGGAGGGAGGGCTGATGACAGATACGCAGTATTTT.

The chain is built from TRBV29-1 and TRBJ2-3; 14 nucleotides agree with TRBD2. Looked up from germline, CDR1 is SQVTM and CDR2 is ANQGSEA. The CDR3 is made up of 15 amino acids. Trimming at V came to 1 base and at J to 4 bases, leaving 1 base not matched to a gene. The CDR3 DNA follows: TGCAGCGTTGAAGGGACTAGCGGGGGGTCAGATACGCAGTATTTT. This translates into CSVEGTSGGSDTQYF.

V gene TRBV2 combines with J gene TRBJ2-2; 7 nucleotides agree with TRBD1. Germline V gene lookup returns CDR1 SNHLY and CDR2 FYNNEI. Trimming removed 8 bases from V and 5 bases from J; junction bases left unmatched: 11. This CDR3 spans 15 amino acids. The CDR3: CASGRLTGLTGELFF. DNA for the CDR3: TGTGCCAGCGGGCGTCTGACAGGGCTAACCGGGGAGCTGTTTTTT.

The chain has TRBV7-9 and TRBJ1-6; D not resolved. The germline CDR1 and CDR2 sequences are SEHNR and FQNEAQ (reference sequence). This CDR3 contains 13 residues. The V gene lost 1 base and the J gene lost 6 bases, with 4 bases spanning the gap. The CDR3 reads CASSLGSNSPLHF. The CDR3 nucleotides are TGTGCCAGCAGCTTAGGCAGTAATTCACCCCTCCACTTT. Together with reference TRBV7-9 and TRBJ1-6, the CDR3 gives the full variable domain: DTGVSQNPRHKITKRGQNVTFRCDPISEHNRLYWYRQTLGQGPEFLTYFQNEAQLEKSRLLSDRFSAERPKGSFSTLEIQRTEQGDSAMYLCASSLGSNSPLHFGNGTRLTVT.

This clone is a singleton in its sample. This chain links TRBV18 with TRBJ2-1, with 7 nucleotides matching TRBD2. V dropped 0 bases and J dropped 8; count of bases not matched to a gene: 4. Germline CDR1 and CDR2: KGHSH and LQKENI. This CDR3 contains 14 residues. The CDR3 nucleotides are TGTGCCAGCTCACCACCGGGGAGGGTTGATGAGCAGTTCTTC. Protein: CASSPPGRVDEQFF.

The V call is TRBV10-2, the J call TRBJ1-1, with a possible D match to TRBD1 (6 bases). CDR1 and CDR2 from the germline V gene are WSHSY and SAAADI. This CDR3 spans 15 amino acids. The V end was cut by 0 bases, the J end by 4 bases, with 12 bases between. CDR3 nucleotide sequence: TGCGCCAGCAGTGAGTCGGGTGTAGGGGGCACTGAAGCTTTCTTT. Encoded protein: CASSESGVGGTEAFF.

The rearrangement links TRBV5-1 to TRBJ2-7, with 10 bases matching TRBD2. Germline assignment: CDR1 SGHRS and CDR2 YFSETQ. V was clipped by 3 bases and J by 2 bases; unmatched bases: 8. The CDR3 sequence is 16 residues long. The CDR3 loop reads CASSWASGGAPYEQYF. The CDR3, as DNA: TGCGCCAGCAGCTGGGCAAGCGGGGGGGCCCCCTACGAGCAGTACTTC.

This clone was seen at least ten times. V is TRBV27 and J is TRBJ1-2, with 8 bases fitting TRBD1. V shed 0 bases and J 6 bases; nucleotides not matched to a gene: 0. The CDR3 has 13 residues. Per the germline V gene, CDR1 is MNHEY and CDR2 is SMNVEV (reference sequence). The CDR3 sequence: CASSLSTGDGYTF. CDR3 nucleotide sequence: TGTGCCAGCAGTTTATCGACAGGGGATGGCTACACCTTC.

The V gene is TRBV10-2, the J gene TRBJ1-6, with D unclear. Trimming left V 4 bases short and J 6 bases short, with 10 bases between. This CDR3 comprises 14 residues. Per the germline V gene, CDR1 is WSHSY and CDR2 is SAAADI. CDR3 region: CASSVASVNSPLHF. In DNA, the CDR3 is TGCGCCAGCAGTGTGGCCAGTGTTAATTCACCCCTCCACTTT.

The rearrangement uses TRBV12-3 or TRBV12-4 and TRBJ1-1; D perhaps matches TRBD1 (6 bases). The length of the CDR3 is 13 residues. The V and J ends lost 10 bases and 6 bases respectively, with 18 bases between them. In DNA, the CDR3 is TGTGCCACCCGAACAGGGTTGGGAGCTGAAGCTTTCTTT. Protein: CATRTGLGAEAFF.

This clone was seen only once. The chain combines TRBV4-3 with TRBJ1-5; 7 bases align to TRBD1. V lost 0 bases, J lost 6 bases, and 5 bases stayed unmatched. CDR3 length: 15 amino acids. Germline CDR1 and CDR2: LGHNA and YSLEER. The CDR3: CASSQDWTGGQPQHF. The CDR3, as DNA: TGCGCCAGCAGCCAAGATTGGACAGGTGGTCAGCCCCAGCATTTT.

The chain carries TRBV9 and TRBJ2-1, with a tentative D call TRBD2 (5 bases). Trimming removed 4 bases at V and 0 bases at J, with 11 bases between. The CDR3 runs 15 residues. CDR1 is SGDLS and CDR2 is YYNGEE in the germline V gene. The CDR3: CASSPPSGSYNEQFF. CDR3 coding DNA: TGTGCCAGCAGCCCCCCCAGCGGCTCCTACAATGAGCAGTTCTTC.

This chain uses TRBV19 with TRBJ1-2, with 12 bases that match TRBD1. This CDR3 comprises 15 residues. Germline V gives CDR1 LNHDA, CDR2 SQIVND (reference sequence). V shed 3 bases and J 9 bases; nucleotides not matched to a gene: 8. CDR3 region: CASSIDAGQGASYTF. As DNA, the CDR3 is TGTGCCAGTAGTATCGACGCGGGACAGGGGGCTAGCTACACCTTC.

This clone was seen a handful of times. V gene TRBV3-1 (or the pseudogene TRBV3-2) combines with J gene TRBJ2-1; D is uncertain. Deletions cut 1 base from V and 0 bases from J, with 4 bases between. Germline loops: CDR1 LGHDT, CDR2 YNNKEL (reference sequence). The CDR3 has 14 residues. The chain's CDR3 is CASSQVRSYNEQFF. The CDR3 nucleotides read TGTGCCAGCAGCCAAGTTCGCTCCTACAATGAGCAGTTCTTC.

The chain employs TRBV6-5 and TRBJ2-7; 9 nucleotides align to TRBD1. Germline assignment: CDR1 MNHEY and CDR2 SVGAGI. This CDR3 has 14 amino acids. J was trimmed by 4 bases and V by 5 bases; bases with no gene match: 6. The CDR3: CASSPGTGSYEQYF. The CDR3 bases are TGTGCCAGCAGTCCGGGGACAGGGTCTTACGAGCAGTACTTC.

V is TRBV11-2 and J is TRBJ1-1; D is uncertain. Trimming left V 6 bases short and J 5 bases short, with 16 bases between. The CDR3 is 14 residues long. CDR1 SGHAT and CDR2 FQNNGV come from the germline V gene. The CDR3 DNA reads as TGTGCCAGCAGGCCTGCCGGGGAACTAACTGAAGCTTTCTTT. Translated, it gives CASRPAGELTEAFF.

This clone came up a few times. The chain carries TRBV5-6 and TRBJ2-7; D is possibly TRBD2 (6 bases). Trimming pared 3 bases from V and 5 bases from J, leaving 12 bases between. Germline values: CDR1 SGHDT, CDR2 YYEEEE. The CDR3 totals 13 residues. The CDR3 DNA reads TGTGCCAGCAGCTGGGGGGTTTGGGACGAGCAGTACTTC. It translates to CASSWGVWDEQYF.

This chain connects TRBV29-1 to TRBJ2-1; 9 bases align to TRBD1. CDR3 length: 16 residues. V shed 6 bases, J shed 1 base, and the junction held 10 bases outside the gene matches. CDR1 is SQVTM, CDR2 ANQGSEA, per germline. For the CDR3, the DNA is TGCAGCGTCGCCGGGACAGGGTATTCGTCCTACAATGAGCAGTTCTTC. This sequence encodes CSVAGTGYSSYNEQFF.

The J gene is TRBJ1-1, the V gene TRBV29-1; weak D call: TRBD1 (5 bases). Germline V CDR1 and CDR2: SQVTM, ANQGSEA. This CDR3 spans 12 amino acids. Trimming removed 1 base from V and 5 bases from J, with 8 bases in between. In DNA, the CDR3 is TGCAGCGTTGAAGGGGGGAGGACTGAAGCTTTCTTT. Translated, it gives CSVEGGRTEAFF.

The CDR3 reads CASSQYSGTTTYEQYF. CDR3 nucleotides: TGTGCCAGCAGCCAATACTCCGGGACAACAACCTACGAGCAGTACTTC. The chain recombines TRBV3-1 (or the pseudogene TRBV3-2) with TRBJ2-7; a possible D gene is TRBD1 (6 bases). Germline CDR1 and CDR2: LGHDT and YNNKEL (reference sequence). V lost 2 bases and J lost 2, with 16 bases in between. The CDR3 totals 16 residues.

The J gene is TRBJ2-2, the V gene TRBV10-1, with 10 nucleotides matching TRBD2. CDR3 length equals 16 residues. Unmatched junction bases numbered 3, after V lost 4 bases and J lost 1 base. Germline V gene lookup returns CDR1 WNHNN and CDR2 SYGVQD (reference sequence). Written as DNA, the CDR3 is TGCGCCAGCAGTGCCCTAGCGGGGGAGAACACCGGGGAGCTGTTTTTT. Encoded protein: CASSALAGENTGELFF.

This clone was recorded once. The chain recombines TRBV5-1 with TRBJ2-2; 7 bases match TRBD1. Germline V gene data show CDR1 as SGHRS and CDR2 as YFSETQ. J lost 6 bases, V lost 3 bases, and 5 bases had no gene match. The CDR3 spans 14 residues. CDR3 nucleotides: TGCGCCAGCAGCTCGTCGACAGGGCCCGGGGAGCTGTTTTTT. Amino acid sequence: CASSSSTGPGELFF.

This clone occurred once. This chain connects TRBV19 to TRBJ1-2; D not certain. The germline V and J ends were trimmed by 0 bases and 4 bases, with 12 bases remaining between them. The germline gives CDR1 LNHDA, CDR2 SQIVND (reference sequence). The CDR3 has 15 residues. The CDR3 is CASSIDVHDGYGYTF. CDR3 nucleotides: TGTGCCAGTAGTATAGATGTACACGATGGCTATGGCTACACCTTC.

CDR3 DNA: TGTGCCAGCAGCCCGGGACTAGCGGGGTCCAATGAGCAGTTCTTC. Protein product: CASSPGLAGSNEQFF. V usage is TRBV13 and J usage is TRBJ2-1, with 13 bases that match TRBD2. V dropped 5 bases and J dropped 6; count of bases not matched to a gene: 4. This CDR3 has 15 residues. The germline gives CDR1 PRHDT, CDR2 FYEKMQ (reference sequence).

The chain links TRBV4-1 to TRBJ1-2, with TRBD1 identical over 8 bases. There are 17 residues in the CDR3. V was pared by 1 base and J by 4 bases, with 11 bases of the junction left unmatched. Germline CDR1 MGHRA, CDR2 YSYEKL. The DNA of the CDR3 is TGCGCCAGCAGCCAAGTTTCCACAGGGGGGAAAGGCTATGGCTACACCTTC. This sequence encodes CASSQVSTGGKGYGYTF.

The gene calls are TRBV9 and TRBJ1-1; D perhaps matches TRBD1 (6 bases). V lost 3 bases and J 1 base, leaving 13 bases between the germline ends. The CDR3 loop spans 15 amino acids. The germline V gene encodes CDR1 SGDLS and CDR2 YYNGEE. This chain's CDR3 is CASSATKTGNTEAFF. Here the CDR3 DNA reads TGTGCCAGCAGCGCAACTAAGACAGGGAACACTGAAGCTTTCTTT.

The chain has TRBV12-3 or TRBV12-4 and TRBJ2-2; 7 bases map to TRBD1. The CDR3 is made up of 13 amino acids. The V gene end was trimmed by 5 bases and the J gene end by 6 bases; junction bases not matched to a gene: 3. CDR3 nucleotides: TGTGCCAGCAGTCCAGGGGGATCCGGGGAGCTGTTTTTT. Residues: CASSPGGSGELFF.